This TCR beta chain originates from a study of blood T cell repertoires in COVID-19. Study background: The United States, Italy and Spain supplied acute and convalescent COVID-19 samples. T cells, B-cell-depleted T cells, or PBMCs provided the cDNA or gDNA that served as material.

This CDR3 spans 16 amino acids. Trimming at V came to 6 bases and at J to 8 bases, leaving 16 bases not matched to a gene. From germline, CDR1 is MDHEN and CDR2 SYDVKM. Authors' methods: The authors estimated nucleated cell counts from reference gene primer amplification. Generated by immunoSEQ multiplex PCR, the TCRdb table keeps only in-frame clones and is missing some. The DNA was the basis for D and trimming; V, J and clone size are from that table. The sample shows some 180,000 clones, about 85% of them seen only once. Sequencing input: peripheral blood. This clonotype was sampled from a woman aged 55-69 years with acute or convalescent COVID-19. The chain recombines TRBV28 with TRBJ1-5; 7 bases line up with TRBD1. CDR3 sequence (DNA): TGTGCCAGCAGCTTCCGAGGGGGCCCTCGAAAGGAGCCCCAGCATTTT. Its translation is CASSFRGGPRKEPQHF.